Shown below are 27 T cell receptor beta chains from a single sample sequenced in a study of graft-versus-host responses after intestinal transplantation. These receptors lack a known antigen. Produced via immunoSEQ multiplex PCR; TCRdb's table is partial and in-frame only. The sample has around 100,000 clones; around 94% are singletons. The material was unstimulated CD4+ T cells sorted from spleen or lymph node cells, obtained before transplant. The receptors here all came from a human donor who was the organ donor for an intestinal transplant.

V usage is TRBV15 and J usage is TRBJ1-1; a possible D gene is TRBD1 (6 bases). Germline-derived CDR1 and CDR2 are LNHNV and YYDKDF (reference sequence). Trimming cost V 0 bases and J 1 base, with 24 bases left between them. The CDR3 loop spans 20 amino acids. The CDR3 DNA is TGTGCCACCAGCAGAGATATAAAGGAGGGGGGCCGAGGCCCGAACACTGAAGCTTTCTTT. Translation: CATSRDIKEGGRGPNTEAFF.

V is TRBV19 and J is TRBJ2-2; 7 nucleotides match TRBD1. The germline V gene encodes CDR1 LNHDA and CDR2 SQIVND (reference sequence). This CDR3 has 14 residues. V lost 4 bases to trimming and J lost 3 bases; unmatched junction nucleotides: 2. The CDR3 sequence: CASSTTGDTGELFF. Here the CDR3 DNA reads TGTGCCAGTAGTACAACAGGGGACACCGGGGAGCTGTTTTTT.

A remark on this clone: A junction end diverges from the germline sequence, so it may reflect a read error. The sample carries other DNA sequences with the same CDR3. This chain links TRBV4-1 with TRBJ1-4, with a weak D call TRBD1 (6 bases). The CDR3 covers 17 residues. Germline V lookup: CDR1 MGHRA, CDR2 YSYEKL. CDR3 sequence reads: CASSQASYYSQGEKLFF. The DNA for the CDR3 is TGCGCCAGCAGTCAAGCTTCATACTATTCACAGGGAGAAAAACTGTTTTTT.

This sequence joins TRBV6-5 and TRBJ1-1, with D perhaps TRBD1 (6 bases). Between the trimmed V and J ends, which lost 7 bases and 6 bases, there was a span of 12 bases. The germline gives CDR1 MNHEY, CDR2 SVGAGI. This CDR3 comprises 12 residues. This CDR3 is CASNRGRSEAFF. The CDR3 DNA reads TGTGCCAGCAACCGGGGGCGATCTGAAGCTTTCTTT.

In DNA, the CDR3 is TGTGCCAGCAGCCAAGCCGGGACTAGCGGGAGTATGACCTACAATGAGCAGTTCTTC. Translating it yields CASSQAGTSGSMTYNEQFF. The rearrangement links TRBV4-2 to TRBJ2-1; 14 bases line up with TRBD2. The V and J ends lost 1 base and 2 bases, in that order; junction bases with no gene match: 7. The CDR3 is made up of 19 amino acids. Germline V lookup: CDR1 LGHNA, CDR2 YNFKEQ.

Turning to this clone: One end of the junction does not line up with germline, which may come from a read error. The chain has TRBV7-9 and TRBJ2-3, with 10 bases identical to TRBD1. CDR1 and CDR2 (germline): SEHNR, FQNEAQ (reference sequence). The CDR3 extends over 15 amino acids. The CDR3: CAGSLATGGADTQYF. CDR3 nucleotides: TGTGCCGGCAGCTTAGCGACAGGGGGCGCAGATACGCAGTATTTT.

This clone was picked up a small number of times. The chain uses TRBV6-1 and TRBJ2-2, with D hard to call. The CDR3 runs to 13 residues. Germline CDR1 and CDR2: MNHNS and SASEGT. The germline V and J ends were trimmed by 0 bases and 6 bases, with 5 bases remaining between them. CDR3 loop: CASSEAAAGELFF. The CDR3 DNA follows: TGTGCCAGCAGTGAAGCAGCAGCCGGGGAGCTGTTTTTT.

The chain links TRBV6-1 to TRBJ2-5; D might be TRBD1 (5 bases). Trimming stripped 4 bases from V and 5 bases from J, with 17 bases between. The CDR3 runs 15 residues. Germline CDR1 is MNHNS and CDR2 is SASEGT. The CDR3 region is CASSGAGKLLETQYF. The CDR3 DNA sequence: TGTGCCAGCAGTGGGGCAGGGAAGTTATTGGAGACCCAGTACTTC.

In DNA form, the CDR3 reads TGTGCCAGTAGTATAGCAGGGAACTCTGGAAACACCATATATTTT. Amino acids: CASSIAGNSGNTIYF. The gene calls are TRBV19 and TRBJ1-3, with TRBD1 as a possible D gene (5 bases). The germline V and J ends were trimmed by 1 base and 0 bases, with 7 bases remaining between them. CDR1 LNHDA and CDR2 SQIVND come from the germline V gene (reference sequence). The CDR3 length is 15 residues.

This clone has a single count. The chain is built from TRBV5-6 and TRBJ1-2, with 7 bases identical to TRBD1. The germline CDR1 and CDR2 sequences are SGHDT and YYEEEE. The CDR3 has 12 residues. V lost 4 bases to trimming and J lost 9 bases; unmatched junction nucleotides: 6. CDR3 sequence reads: CASSRRQGSYTF. The DNA for the CDR3 is TGTGCCAGCAGCCGGCGACAGGGAAGCTACACCTTC.

The V gene is TRBV4-1, the J gene TRBJ2-4; TRBD1 might be the D (6 bases). Trimming took 3 bases from V and 8 from J, leaving 20 bases between them. The CDR3 loop spans 16 amino acids. Germline V gives CDR1 MGHRA, CDR2 YSYEKL. CDR3 DNA: TGCGCCAGCAGCCACTCCCGGGACACCCTAAGCCACATTCAGTACTTC. Its translation is CASSHSRDTLSHIQYF.

V is TRBV16 and J is TRBJ2-5; D is undetermined. The CDR3 totals 15 residues. With 1 base removed from V and 1 base from J, the gap between germline ends came to 10 bases. CDR1 is KGHSY and CDR2 is FQNENV in the germline V gene. The CDR3 sequence is CASSQLVAVQETQYF. The CDR3 coding sequence is TGTGCCAGCAGCCAATTAGTAGCTGTCCAAGAGACCCAGTACTTC.

This chain uses TRBV4-1 with TRBJ2-3; 8 nucleotides line up with TRBD1. Losses at the gene ends were 4 bases for V and 2 bases for J; bases not matched to a gene: 5. The CDR3 has 15 residues. Germline lookup yields CDR1 MGHRA and CDR2 YSYEKL. In DNA form, the CDR3 reads TGCGCCAGCAGCCGCGGACAGGGTTCCACAGATACGCAGTATTTT. This codes for CASSRGQGSTDTQYF.

The chain employs TRBV30 and TRBJ1-1; D is uncertain. The germline V gene has CDR1 GTSNPN and CDR2 SVGIG (reference sequence). V shed 3 bases and J shed 3 bases, with 8 bases lying between them. There are 12 residues in the CDR3. The CDR3 loop reads CAWRLQDTEAFF. CDR3 sequence (DNA): TGTGCCTGGAGGCTACAAGACACTGAAGCTTTCTTT.

The chain recombines TRBV9 with TRBJ1-3; perhaps TRBD1 as D (5 bases). The V gene's germline CDR1 is SGDLS and CDR2 YYNGEE. Trimming removed 3 bases from V and 0 bases from J, with 16 bases in between. The CDR3 has 17 residues. The CDR3 protein is CASSATGVTDSGNTIYF. The CDR3 coding sequence is TGTGCCAGCAGCGCGACTGGGGTGACAGACTCTGGAAACACCATATATTTT.

The rearrangement joins TRBV7-9 to TRBJ1-4; D perhaps matches TRBD1 (5 bases). The CDR3 runs 14 residues. The germline V gene encodes CDR1 SEHNR and CDR2 FQNEAQ (reference sequence). V lost 4 bases and J 2 bases, leaving 8 bases between the germline ends. CDR3 DNA sequence: TGTGCCAGCAGCTCGACAGAGACTAATGAAAAACTGTTTTTT. It specifies CASSSTETNEKLFF. The full variable domain, in which reference TRBV7-9 and TRBJ1-4 provide the parts outside the CDR3, is DTGVSQNPRHKITKRGQNVTFRCDPISEHNRLYWYRQTLGQGPEFLTYFQNEAQLEKSRLLSDRFSAERPKGSFSTLEIQRTEQGDSAMYLCASSSTETNEKLFFGSGTQLSVL.

The chain carries TRBV5-1 and TRBJ2-6; 7 bases match TRBD1. This CDR3 has 18 residues. CDR1 SGHRS and CDR2 YFSETQ come from the germline V gene. V lost 4 bases, J lost 0 bases, and 10 bases stayed unmatched. The CDR3 reads CASSEDPDRSSGANVLTF. The DNA for the CDR3 is TGCGCCAGCAGCGAAGATCCGGACAGGTCCTCTGGGGCCAACGTCCTGACTTTC.

This clone was picked up one time. The chain combines TRBV19 with TRBJ2-1; 10 nucleotides align to TRBD2. The CDR3 is 14 amino acids. Germline CDR1 and CDR2: LNHDA and SQIVND (reference sequence). V shed 6 bases and J 8 bases; nucleotides not matched to a gene: 7. The CDR3 nucleotides are TGTGCCAGTAGGGCCTCTAGCGGGAGAGATGAGCAGTTCTTC. Protein: CASRASSGRDEQFF. The full variable domain, with the rest looked up from reference TRBV19 and TRBJ2-1, is DGGITQSPKYLFRKEGQNVTLSCEQNLNHDAMYWYRQDPGQGLRLIYYSQIVNDFQKGDIAEGYSVSREKKESFPLTVTSAQKNPTAFYLCASRASSGRDEQFFGPGTRLTVL.

This chain links TRBV28 with TRBJ1-2, with D maybe TRBD1 (5 bases). The V end was cut by 5 bases, the J end by 0 bases, with 16 bases between. The CDR3 covers 16 residues. Germline V gene sequence: CDR1 MDHEN, CDR2 SYDVKM. CDR3: CASSPGIGGPNYGYTF. CDR3 DNA sequence: TGTGCCAGCAGTCCAGGCATCGGGGGACCTAACTATGGCTACACCTTC.

This chain joins TRBV5-6 and TRBJ2-7; 11 bases agree with TRBD2. Germline V gives CDR1 SGHDT, CDR2 YYEEEE. The CDR3 loop spans 17 amino acids. Trimming cost V 1 base and J 0 bases; bases outside gene matches: 6. CDR3 sequence: CASSLRGLAGGSYEQYF. CDR3 in DNA: TGTGCCAGCAGCTTGAGGGGGCTAGCGGGAGGCTCCTACGAGCAGTACTTC.

This sequence joins TRBV6-1 and TRBJ2-5; TRBD2 might be the D (5 bases). The germline CDR1 and CDR2 sequences are MNHNS and SASEGT. The CDR3 runs to 13 residues. V was cut by 7 bases and J by 3 bases, with 12 bases left in between. The CDR3 sequence: CASTQTRKETQYF. The DNA of the CDR3 is TGTGCCAGCACCCAAACTAGAAAAGAGACCCAGTACTTC.

Remarks on this clone: At one end, the junction sequence differs from germline, possibly due to a read error. The chain uses TRBV27 and TRBJ2-6; a weak D match, TRBD1 (6 bases). From germline, CDR1 is MNHEY and CDR2 SMNVEV (reference sequence). This CDR3 comprises 15 residues. The CDR3 loop is CASSPNRAGVNVLTF. The CDR3 DNA reads TGTGCCAGCAGTCCAAACAGGGCCGGGGTCAACGTCCTGACTTTC.

V gene TRBV7-6 combines with J gene TRBJ2-1; 12 positions agree with TRBD2. There are 15 residues in the CDR3. Per germline, CDR1 SGHVS and CDR2 FNYEAQ. V lost 5 bases, J lost 4 bases, and 3 bases stayed unmatched. This CDR3 reads CASSPTSGGYNEQFF. The CDR3 DNA reads as TGTGCCAGCAGCCCCACTAGCGGGGGGTACAATGAGCAGTTCTTC. The whole variable domain, remainder taken from reference TRBV7-6 and TRBJ2-1, is GAGVSQSPRYKVTKRGQDVALRCDPISGHVSLYWYRQALGQGPEFLTYFNYEAQQDKSGLPNDRFSAERPEGSISTLTIQRTEQRDSAMYRCASSPTSGGYNEQFFGPGTRLTVL.

The CDR3, as DNA: TGTGCCAGCTCACATGGACAGGGAGCCTACAATGAGCAGTTCTTC. Translation: CASSHGQGAYNEQFF. The chain is built from TRBV18 and TRBJ2-1, with TRBD1 matching 8 bases. Germline loops: CDR1 KGHSH, CDR2 LQKENI. This CDR3 has 15 residues. V shed 4 bases, J shed 2 bases, and the junction held 4 bases outside the gene matches.

The chain couples TRBV19 to TRBJ1-4, with a weak D call TRBD1 (5 bases). Germline-derived CDR1 and CDR2 are LNHDA and SQIVND (reference sequence). Trimming removed 10 bases from V and 9 bases from J, with 21 bases in between. The CDR3 sequence is 14 residues long. CDR3 residues: CATSHERGGKKLFF. The DNA of the CDR3 is TGTGCCACATCGCACGAAAGGGGCGGGAAAAAACTGTTTTTT. Supplemented by reference TRBV19 and TRBJ1-4, the full variable domain reads DGGITQSPKYLFRKEGQNVTLSCEQNLNHDAMYWYRQDPGQGLRLIYYSQIVNDFQKGDIAEGYSVSREKKESFPLTVTSAQKNPTAFYLCATSHERGGKKLFFGSGTQLSVL.

This chain connects TRBV21-1 to TRBJ1-1. TRBV21-1 is designated a pseudogene. This CDR3 spans 14 amino acids. The CDR3 sequence is CASSKGVMNTEAFF. In DNA form, the CDR3 reads TGTGCCAGCAGCAAAGGAGTTATGAACACTGAAGCTTTCTTT.

This chain connects TRBV10-3 to TRBJ2-3; TRBD2 aligns across 7 bases. The germline CDR1 and CDR2 sequences are ENHRY and SYGVKD. Unmatched junction bases numbered 5, after V lost 5 bases and J lost 3 bases. The CDR3 loop spans 14 amino acids. CDR3 protein: CAISRDYLTDTQYF. The CDR3 region has the DNA TGTGCCATCAGTAGGGACTATCTAACAGATACGCAGTATTTT.